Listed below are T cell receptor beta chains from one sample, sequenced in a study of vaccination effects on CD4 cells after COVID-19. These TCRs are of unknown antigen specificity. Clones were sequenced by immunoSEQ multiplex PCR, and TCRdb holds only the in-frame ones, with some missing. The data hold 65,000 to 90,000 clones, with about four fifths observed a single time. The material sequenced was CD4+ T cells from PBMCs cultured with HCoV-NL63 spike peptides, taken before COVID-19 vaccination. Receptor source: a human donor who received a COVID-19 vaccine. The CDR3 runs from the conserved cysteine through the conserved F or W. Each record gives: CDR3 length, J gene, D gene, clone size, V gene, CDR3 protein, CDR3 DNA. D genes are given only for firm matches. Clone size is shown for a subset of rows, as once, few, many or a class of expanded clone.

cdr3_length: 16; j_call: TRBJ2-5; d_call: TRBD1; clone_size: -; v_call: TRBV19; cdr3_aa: CASSRHKGQPTETQYF; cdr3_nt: TGTGCCAGTAGTCGACATAAGGGACAGCCTACAGAGACCCAGTACTTC
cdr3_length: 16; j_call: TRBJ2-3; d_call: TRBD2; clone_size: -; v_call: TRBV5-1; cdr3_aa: CASSFASGFNTDTQYF; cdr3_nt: TGCGCCAGCAGCTTTGCTAGCGGGTTTAACACAGATACGCAGTATTTT
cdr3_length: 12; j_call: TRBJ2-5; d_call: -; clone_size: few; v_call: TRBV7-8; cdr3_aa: CASSLGRETQYF; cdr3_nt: TGTGCCAGCAGCTTAGGGCGCGAGACCCAGTACTTC
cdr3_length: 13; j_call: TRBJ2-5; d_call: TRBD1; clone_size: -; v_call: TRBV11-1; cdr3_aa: CASSLGQEETQYF; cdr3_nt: TGTGCCAGCAGTTTGGGACAGGAAGAGACCCAGTACTTC
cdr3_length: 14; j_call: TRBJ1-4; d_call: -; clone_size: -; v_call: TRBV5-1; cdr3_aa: CASRIQAANEKLFF; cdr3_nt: TGCGCCAGCAGAATACAGGCGGCTAATGAAAAACTGTTTTTT
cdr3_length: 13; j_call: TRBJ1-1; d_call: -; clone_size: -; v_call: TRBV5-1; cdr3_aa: CASSLLGNTEAFF; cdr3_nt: TGCGCCAGCAGCTTGTTGGGTAACACTGAAGCTTTCTTT
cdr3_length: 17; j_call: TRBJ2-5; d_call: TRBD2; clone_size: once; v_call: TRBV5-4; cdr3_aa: CASSRATSGGAQETQYF; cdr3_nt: TGTGCCAGCAGCCGAGCCACTAGCGGGGGGGCCCAAGAGACCCAGTACTTC
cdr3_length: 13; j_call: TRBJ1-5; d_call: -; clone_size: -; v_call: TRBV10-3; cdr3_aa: CAISGGGDQPQHF; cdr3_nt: TGTGCCATCAGTGGCGGGGGCGATCAGCCCCAGCATTTT
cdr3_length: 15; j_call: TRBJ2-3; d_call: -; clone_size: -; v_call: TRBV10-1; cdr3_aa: CASSVRGQSTDTQYF; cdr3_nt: TGCGCCAGCAGTGTTCGAGGACAGAGCACAGATACGCAGTATTTT
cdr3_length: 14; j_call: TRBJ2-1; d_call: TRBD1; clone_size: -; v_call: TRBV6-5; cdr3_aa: CASSTGTGGNEQFF; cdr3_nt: TGTGCCAGCAGTACCGGGACAGGGGGCAATGAGCAGTTCTTC
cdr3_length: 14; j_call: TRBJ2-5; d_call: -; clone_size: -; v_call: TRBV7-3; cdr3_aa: CASSSGPTPGTQYF; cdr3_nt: TGTGCCAGCAGCTCCGGACCCACACCGGGGACCCAGTACTTC
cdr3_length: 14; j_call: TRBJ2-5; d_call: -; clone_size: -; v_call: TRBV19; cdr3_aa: CASTATWDGETQYF; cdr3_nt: TGTGCCAGTACCGCGACTTGGGACGGAGAGACCCAGTACTTC
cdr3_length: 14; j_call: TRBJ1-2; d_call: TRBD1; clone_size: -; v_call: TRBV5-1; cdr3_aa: CASSLGTGIFGYTF; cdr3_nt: TGCGCCAGCAGCTTGGGGACAGGGATCTTTGGCTACACCTTC
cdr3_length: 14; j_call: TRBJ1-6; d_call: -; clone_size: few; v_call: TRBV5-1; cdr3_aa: CASSRGPTGSPLHF; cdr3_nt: TGCGCCAGCAGCCGTGGGCCCACGGGGTCACCCCTCCACTTT
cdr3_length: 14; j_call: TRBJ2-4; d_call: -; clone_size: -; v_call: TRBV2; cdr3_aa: CASSLSSAKNIQYF; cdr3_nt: TGTGCCAGCAGCCTCTCCTCGGCCAAAAACATTCAGTACTTC
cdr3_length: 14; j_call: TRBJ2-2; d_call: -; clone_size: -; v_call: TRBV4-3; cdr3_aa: CASSQDRITGELFF; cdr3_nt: TGCGCCAGCAGCCAAGATCGGATTACCGGGGAGCTGTTTTTT
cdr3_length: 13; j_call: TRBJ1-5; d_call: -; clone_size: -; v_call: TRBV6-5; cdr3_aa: CAGGTYSNQPQHF; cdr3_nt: TGTGCCGGAGGAACCTATAGCAATCAGCCCCAGCATTTT
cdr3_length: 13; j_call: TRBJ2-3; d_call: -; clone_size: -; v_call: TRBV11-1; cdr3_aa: CASSLYSTDTQYF; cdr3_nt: TGTGCCAGCAGCTTATACTCGACAGATACGCAGTATTTT
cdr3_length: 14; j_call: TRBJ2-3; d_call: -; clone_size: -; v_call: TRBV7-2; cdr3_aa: CASSLRSGGDTQYF; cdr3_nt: TGTGCCAGCAGTCTTCGTTCCGGGGGAGATACGCAGTATTTT
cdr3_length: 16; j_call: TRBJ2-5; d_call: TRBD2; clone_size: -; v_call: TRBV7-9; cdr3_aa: CASSSIRLAGKETQYF; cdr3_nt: TGTGCCAGCAGCTCCATACGACTAGCGGGGAAAGAGACCCAGTACTTC
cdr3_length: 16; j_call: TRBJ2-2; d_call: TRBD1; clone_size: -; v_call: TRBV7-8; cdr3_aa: CASKSGQGASFGELFF; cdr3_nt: TGTGCCAGCAAATCCGGGCAGGGGGCGAGTTTCGGGGAGCTGTTTTTT
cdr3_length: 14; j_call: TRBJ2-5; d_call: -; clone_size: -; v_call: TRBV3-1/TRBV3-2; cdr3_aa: CASSHLAVQETQYF; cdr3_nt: TGTGCCAGCAGCCATTTAGCGGTTCAAGAGACCCAGTACTTC
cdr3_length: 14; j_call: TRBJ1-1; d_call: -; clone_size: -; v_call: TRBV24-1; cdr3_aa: CATSDTVGNTEAFF; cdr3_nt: TGTGCCACCAGTGATACCGTGGGGAACACTGAAGCTTTCTTT
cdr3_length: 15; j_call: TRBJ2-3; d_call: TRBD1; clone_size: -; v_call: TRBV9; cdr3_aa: CASSVAGGWTDTQYF; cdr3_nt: TGTGCCAGCAGCGTAGCAGGGGGCTGGACAGATACGCAGTATTTT
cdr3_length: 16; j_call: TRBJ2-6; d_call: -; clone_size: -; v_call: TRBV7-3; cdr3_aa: CASSLRRDSGANVLTF; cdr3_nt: TGTGCCAGCAGCCTACGCCGGGACTCTGGGGCCAACGTCCTGACTTTC
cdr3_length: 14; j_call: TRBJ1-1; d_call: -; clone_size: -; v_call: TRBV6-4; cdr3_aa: CASSDEGLKPEAFF; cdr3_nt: TGTGCCAGCAGTGACGAGGGTTTGAAGCCTGAAGCTTTCTTT
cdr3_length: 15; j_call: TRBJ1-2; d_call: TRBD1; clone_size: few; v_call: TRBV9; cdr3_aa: CASSPGQGANYGYTF; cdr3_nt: TGTGCCAGCAGCCCTGGACAGGGGGCGAACTATGGCTACACCTTC
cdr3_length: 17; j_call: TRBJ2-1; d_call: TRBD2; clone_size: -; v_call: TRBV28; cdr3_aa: CASSLGTSGGTYNEQFF; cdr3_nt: TGTGCCAGCAGTCTGGGGACTAGCGGGGGGACCTACAATGAGCAGTTCTTC
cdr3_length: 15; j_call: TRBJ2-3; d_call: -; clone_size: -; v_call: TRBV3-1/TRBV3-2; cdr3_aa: CASRSANLGFGTQYF; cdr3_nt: TGTGCCAGCAGGAGCGCGAACCTGGGGTTCGGTACGCAGTATTTT
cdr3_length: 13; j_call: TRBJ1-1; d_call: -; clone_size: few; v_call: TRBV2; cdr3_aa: CASRGTLNTEAFF; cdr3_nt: TGTGCCAGCAGGGGGACTTTGAACACTGAAGCTTTCTTT
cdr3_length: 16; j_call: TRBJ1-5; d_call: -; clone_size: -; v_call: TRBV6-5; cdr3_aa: CASSSGRQGVGQPQHF; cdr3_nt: TGTGCCAGCAGTTCGGGTAGGCAGGGAGTCGGGCAGCCCCAGCATTTT
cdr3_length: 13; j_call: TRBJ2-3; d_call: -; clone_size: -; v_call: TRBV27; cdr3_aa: CACYTGTGGTQYF; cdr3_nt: TGTGCCTGCTATACAGGGACCGGCGGTACGCAGTATTTT
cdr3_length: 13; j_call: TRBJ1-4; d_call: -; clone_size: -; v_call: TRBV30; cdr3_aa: CAWRNGDNEKLFF; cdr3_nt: TGTGCCTGGAGGAACGGGGATAATGAAAAACTGTTTTTT
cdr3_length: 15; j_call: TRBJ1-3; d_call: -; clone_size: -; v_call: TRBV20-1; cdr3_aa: CSASVPTGSGNTIYF; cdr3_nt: TGCAGTGCTAGTGTACCGACAGGCTCTGGAAACACCATATATTTT
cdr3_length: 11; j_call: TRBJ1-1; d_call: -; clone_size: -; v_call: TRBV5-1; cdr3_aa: CASSLNTEAFF; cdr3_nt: TGCGCCAGCAGCTTGAACACTGAAGCTTTCTTT
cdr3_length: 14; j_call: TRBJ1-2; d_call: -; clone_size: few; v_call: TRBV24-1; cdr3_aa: CATSEAGEYYGYTF; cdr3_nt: TGTGCCACCAGCGAGGCAGGGGAGTACTATGGCTACACCTTC
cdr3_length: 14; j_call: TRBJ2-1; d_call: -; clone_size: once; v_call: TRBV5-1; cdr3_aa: CASSLQGSYNEQFF; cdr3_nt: TGCGCCAGCAGCTTGCAGGGCTCCTACAATGAGCAGTTCTTC
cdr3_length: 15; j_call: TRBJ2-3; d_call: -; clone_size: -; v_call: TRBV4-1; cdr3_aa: CASSQDGVDPSTQYF; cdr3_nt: TGCGCCAGCAGCCAAGATGGGGTGGACCCTTCTACGCAGTATTTT
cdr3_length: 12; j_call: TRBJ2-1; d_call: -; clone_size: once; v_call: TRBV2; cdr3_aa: CASSQVNIEQFF; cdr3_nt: TGTGCCAGCAGTCAGGTTAATATCGAGCAGTTCTTC
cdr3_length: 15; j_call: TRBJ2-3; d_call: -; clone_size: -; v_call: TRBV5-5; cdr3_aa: CATTMGGVGTDTQYF; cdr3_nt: TGTGCCACCACGATGGGGGGCGTCGGTACAGATACGCAGTATTTT
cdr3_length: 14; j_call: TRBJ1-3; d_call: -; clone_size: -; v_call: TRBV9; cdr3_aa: CASSVTGSGNTIYF; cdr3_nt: TGTGCCAGCAGCGTAACGGGCTCTGGAAACACCATATATTTT
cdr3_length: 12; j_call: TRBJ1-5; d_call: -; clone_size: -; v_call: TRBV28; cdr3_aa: CASSSPLEPQHF; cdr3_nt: TGTGCCAGCAGTTCTCCCCTCGAGCCCCAGCATTTT
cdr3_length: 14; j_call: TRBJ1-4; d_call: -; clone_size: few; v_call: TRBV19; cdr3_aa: CASSYSATNEKLFF; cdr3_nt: TGTGCCAGTAGTTACAGTGCAACTAATGAAAAACTGTTTTTT